This TCR beta chain was sequenced for a study of cytomegalovirus exposure and HLA in healthy donors. About this clone: Its antigen is as yet unknown.

V lost 6 bases, J lost 3 bases, and 4 bases stayed unmatched. Germline values: CDR1 LNHDA, CDR2 SQIVND (reference sequence). This CDR3 is built from 14 residues. It was healthy bone marrow donors who served as donors. Primers: 60 Vbeta forward and 13 Jbeta reverse. Sequencing was performed with immunoSEQ multiplex PCR; in TCRdb, only in-frame clones are kept and a portion is missing. The sample includes about 200,000 clones, around 75% of them seen just once. Study results and limitations: The study recorded around 160 TCR beta chains that were cytomegalovirus-associated. Across all donors, roughly uniform sequencing depth was an assumption of the presence/absence analyses. Reported findings show TCR beta sequences accurately forecast HLA-A and HLA-B alleles in most subjects.

The specimen was PBMCs. The sequence came from a male donor in good health and CMV-seropositive. The V call is TRBV19, the J call TRBJ2-2; 7 nucleotides line up with TRBD1. CDR3 DNA: TGTGCCAGTAGCAGACAGGGTGACACCGGGGAGCTGTTTTTT. Its protein is CASSRQGDTGELFF.